A selection of T cell receptor beta chains follows, all from one sample in a study of blood T cell repertoires in COVID-19. Data came from immunoSEQ multiplex PCR; TCRdb stores just in-frame clones and leaves some out. The sample shows about 180,000 clones, 70% to 90% of them seen only once. What was sequenced was peripheral blood. All receptors come from a man aged 55 to 70 with acute or convalescent COVID-19. Each CDR3 is given with its conserved first and last residue. D genes are given only for firm matches. The listing skips clone size in some rows; elsewhere it reads once, few, many or a size class.

CDR3aa,CDR3nt,v_gene,abundance,j_gene,d_gene
CASSFQAGRRAETQYF,TGTGCCAGCAGCTTCCAAGCGGGAAGGCGTGCGGAGACCCAGTACTTC,TRBV7-9,.,TRBJ2-5,TRBD2
CASSQEFPQRYTDTQYF,TGTGCCAGCAGCCAAGAATTTCCCCAGCGGTACACAGATACGCAGTATTTT,TRBV4-2,.,TRBJ2-3,.
CASRTSGYNEQFF,TGTGCCAGCAGGACTAGCGGCTACAATGAGCAGTTCTTC,TRBV7-9,.,TRBJ2-1,TRBD2
CASSMTESGNTIYF,TGTGCCAGTAGTATGACAGAATCTGGAAACACCATATATTTT,TRBV19,.,TRBJ1-3,.
CASRDGMNTEAFF,TGTGCCAGCAGGGACGGGATGAACACTGAAGCTTTCTTT,TRBV28,many,TRBJ1-1,.
CASSLRQGGTEAFF,TGTGCCAGCAGCTTGCGACAGGGCGGGACTGAAGCTTTCTTT,TRBV11-2,.,TRBJ1-1,TRBD1
CAISSGAGETQYF,TGTGCCATCAGTTCAGGGGCAGGGGAGACCCAGTACTTC,TRBV10-3,once,TRBJ2-5,.
CASSIEAGGFETQYF,TGTGCCAGTAGTATAGAGGCAGGGGGATTTGAGACCCAGTACTTC,TRBV19,.,TRBJ2-5,TRBD1
CASSPGGSSDTQYF,TGTGCCAGCAGCCCCGGGGGATCATCGGATACGCAGTATTTT,TRBV7-2,.,TRBJ2-3,.
CASSSRDRQETQYF,TGTGCCAGCAGTTCCCGGGACAGACAAGAGACCCAGTACTTC,TRBV28,once,TRBJ2-5,TRBD1
CSVEDGGTSGSLKTQYF,TGCAGCGTTGAAGACGGAGGGACTAGCGGGAGCCTTAAGACCCAGTACTTC,TRBV29-1,.,TRBJ2-5,TRBD2
CASRRDSVASFNQPQHF,TGTGCCAGTAGGAGGGACAGCGTCGCATCTTTCAATCAGCCCCAGCATTTT,TRBV19,.,TRBJ1-5,TRBD1
CASSKGLGGDEQFF,TGTGCCAGCAGTAAGGGACTAGGGGGGGATGAGCAGTTCTTC,TRBV27,.,TRBJ2-1,TRBD2
CASSLFGYSQFF,TGTGCCAGCAGCTTATTCGGTTACTCGCAGTTCTTC,TRBV7-8,few,TRBJ2-1,.
CAWGGFMGNQPQHF,TGTGCCTGGGGGGGCTTTATGGGCAATCAGCCCCAGCATTTT,TRBV30,.,TRBJ1-5,.
CASSVGGGGRTDTQYF,TGTGCCAGCAGCGTAGGTGGGGGCGGCCGCACAGATACGCAGTATTTT,TRBV9,.,TRBJ2-3,.
CASIWDRGTGELFF,TGTGCCAGCATCTGGGACAGGGGAACCGGGGAGCTGTTTTTT,TRBV2,.,TRBJ2-2,TRBD1
CASSAVAGGPYNEQFF,TGCGCCAGCAGCGCAGTCGCGGGAGGGCCCTACAATGAGCAGTTCTTC,TRBV4-1,.,TRBJ2-1,TRBD2
CASRNTPGLNNQPQHF,TGTGCCAGCAGAAACACCCCGGGACTGAACAATCAGCCCCAGCATTTT,TRBV28,.,TRBJ1-5,.
CAGSPISGSNQPQHF,TGTGCCGGCTCACCAATCAGCGGTAGCAATCAGCCCCAGCATTTT,TRBV18,.,TRBJ1-5,.
CASSFTVKETQYF,TGTGCCAGCAGTTTTACAGTAAAAGAGACCCAGTACTTC,TRBV27,.,TRBJ2-5,.
CASSLRTGWAEAFF,TGTGCCAGCAGTTTACGAACAGGGTGGGCTGAAGCTTTCTTT,TRBV27,.,TRBJ1-1,.
CASSQRQPATGELFF,TGTGCCAGCAGCCAAAGACAGCCAGCCACCGGGGAGCTGTTTTTT,TRBV7-9,.,TRBJ2-2,.
CASSRTGGYTF,TGTGCCAGTAGTAGGACTGGTGGCTACACCTTC,TRBV19,.,TRBJ1-2,.
CASSRDRVLRYGYTF,TGTGCCAGCAGCAGGGACAGGGTTCTTCGGTATGGCTACACCTTC,TRBV6-6,.,TRBJ1-2,TRBD1
CASSEVGEQYF,TGTGCCAGCAGTGAAGTCGGCGAGCAGTACTTC,TRBV2,.,TRBJ2-7,.
CASGLGTSATDTQYF,TGTGCTAGTGGTTTAGGGACTAGCGCCACAGATACGCAGTATTTT,TRBV12-5,.,TRBJ2-3,TRBD2
CASSPRDRGGGTTGELFF,TGTGCCAGCAGTCCTCGGGACAGGGGGGGAGGAACAACCGGGGAGCTGTTTTTT,TRBV27,once,TRBJ2-2,TRBD1
CASSGLNTEAFF,TGTGCCAGTAGTGGGCTGAACACTGAAGCTTTCTTT,TRBV19,.,TRBJ1-1,.
CASSPGTGPDQPQHF,TGTGCCAGCAGCCCCGGGACAGGGCCCGATCAGCCCCAGCATTTT,TRBV5-8,.,TRBJ1-5,TRBD1
CASSQGLHTGELFF,TGTGCCAGCAGCCAGGGACTGCACACCGGGGAGCTGTTTTTT,TRBV7-9,once,TRBJ2-2,.
CASSLGGGRDEKLFF,TGTGCCAGCAGTTTAGGCGGGGGGCGAGATGAAAAACTGTTTTTT,TRBV28,.,TRBJ1-4,.
CASQPTQINNSPLHF,TGTGCCAGCCAACCCACACAGATTAATAATTCACCCCTCCACTTT,TRBV6-1,.,TRBJ1-6,.
CATSRGTEAFF,TGTGCCACCAGCCGGGGAACTGAAGCTTTCTTT,TRBV24-1,.,TRBJ1-1,.
CASSLATSGSTTQYF,TGTGCCAGCAGCTTAGCGACTAGCGGGAGTACCACCCAGTACTTC,TRBV7-2,.,TRBJ2-5,TRBD2
CASSLEGGGYQPQHF,TGCGCCAGCAGCTTGGAGGGGGGGGGCTACCAGCCCCAGCATTTT,TRBV5-1,.,TRBJ1-5,.
CASSLTPALGNQPQHF,TGTGCCAGCAGTTTGACACCAGCCCTGGGCAATCAGCCCCAGCATTTT,TRBV28,.,TRBJ1-5,.
CATFSPTRNTEAFF,TGTGCCACTTTCTCACCGACTAGGAACACTGAAGCTTTCTTT,TRBV19,.,TRBJ1-1,.
CASSLGLDSYEQYF,TGCGCCAGCAGCTTGGGACTGGACTCCTACGAGCAGTACTTC,TRBV5-1,.,TRBJ2-7,.
CASSPYAVGQGHEQYF,TGCGCCAGCAGCCCTTACGCGGTGGGACAGGGCCACGAGCAGTACTTC,TRBV4-1,.,TRBJ2-7,TRBD1
CATSQPSTGVPYEQYF,TGTGCCACCAGTCAACCTTCTACAGGGGTTCCCTACGAGCAGTACTTC,TRBV24-1,few,TRBJ2-7,TRBD1
CAWTTGTGVINSPLHF,TGTGCCTGGACCACTGGGACAGGGGTCATTAATTCACCCCTCCACTTT,TRBV30,.,TRBJ1-6,TRBD1
CASSVDRTNTGELFF,TGTGCCAGCAGTGTGGACAGAACGAACACCGGGGAGCTGTTTTTT,TRBV27,.,TRBJ2-2,.
CASTGGRGYTF,TGTGCCAGCACAGGGGGCAGGGGCTACACCTTC,TRBV9,.,TRBJ1-2,TRBD1
CASSSGGKAGGPYNEQFF,TGCGCCAGCAGCTCAGGGGGTAAAGCGGGAGGACCCTACAATGAGCAGTTCTTC,TRBV5-1,.,TRBJ2-1,TRBD2
CASSSGQTNTIYF,TGCGCCAGCAGCTCGGGACAGACGAACACCATATATTTT,TRBV5-1,.,TRBJ1-3,TRBD1
CASSPRIETNEKLFF,TGTGCCAGCAGTCCCAGGATTGAAACTAATGAAAAACTGTTTTTT,TRBV28,.,TRBJ1-4,.
CASSIGRVAQHF,TGTGCCAGTAGTATCGGGAGGGTAGCCCAGCATTTT,TRBV19,once,TRBJ1-5,.
CASSVGRGYGYTF,TGTGCCAGCAGCGTAGGCAGAGGCTATGGCTACACCTTC,TRBV9,few,TRBJ1-2,.
CASSMKLRETQYF,TGTGCCAGTAGTATGAAACTCCGGGAGACCCAGTACTTC,TRBV19,.,TRBJ2-5,.
CASSQEGGQGARAQYF,TGTGCCAGCAGCCAAGAAGGGGGACAGGGGGCGCGGGCGCAGTACTTC,TRBV4-2,few,TRBJ2-7,TRBD1
CASSRTSGNTGELFF,TGTGCCAGCAGCCGGACTAGCGGGAACACCGGGGAGCTGTTTTTT,TRBV7-9,.,TRBJ2-2,TRBD2
CASNPSLELGPFF,TGTGCCAGCAACCCCTCCCTTGAGTTGGGGCCCTTCTTC,TRBV6-6,.,TRBJ2-1,.
CASSSSNPSYEQYF,TGTGCCAGCAGTTCGTCTAATCCTAGCTACGAGCAGTACTTC,TRBV27,.,TRBJ2-7,.
CASRGASGVTDTQYF,TGTGCCAGCAGGGGAGCTAGCGGGGTCACAGATACGCAGTATTTT,TRBV27,.,TRBJ2-3,TRBD2
CASTPTGTGGFRTEAFF,TGTGCCAGCACTCCTACCGGGACAGGGGGCTTTCGGACTGAAGCTTTCTTT,TRBV28,.,TRBJ1-1,TRBD1
CAGRLAANTGELFF,TGTGCCGGTCGACTAGCGGCGAACACCGGGGAGCTGTTTTTT,TRBV7-9,.,TRBJ2-2,TRBD2
CASSLLGQEETQYF,TGTGCCAGCAGTTTATTGGGCCAGGAAGAGACCCAGTACTTC,TRBV28,.,TRBJ2-5,.
CATSAGDSNQPQHF,TGTGCCACCAGTGCGGGGGACAGCAATCAGCCCCAGCATTTT,TRBV24-1,.,TRBJ1-5,.
CAWSSGTEAFF,TGTGCCTGGAGCTCGGGAACTGAAGCTTTCTTT,TRBV30,.,TRBJ1-1,.